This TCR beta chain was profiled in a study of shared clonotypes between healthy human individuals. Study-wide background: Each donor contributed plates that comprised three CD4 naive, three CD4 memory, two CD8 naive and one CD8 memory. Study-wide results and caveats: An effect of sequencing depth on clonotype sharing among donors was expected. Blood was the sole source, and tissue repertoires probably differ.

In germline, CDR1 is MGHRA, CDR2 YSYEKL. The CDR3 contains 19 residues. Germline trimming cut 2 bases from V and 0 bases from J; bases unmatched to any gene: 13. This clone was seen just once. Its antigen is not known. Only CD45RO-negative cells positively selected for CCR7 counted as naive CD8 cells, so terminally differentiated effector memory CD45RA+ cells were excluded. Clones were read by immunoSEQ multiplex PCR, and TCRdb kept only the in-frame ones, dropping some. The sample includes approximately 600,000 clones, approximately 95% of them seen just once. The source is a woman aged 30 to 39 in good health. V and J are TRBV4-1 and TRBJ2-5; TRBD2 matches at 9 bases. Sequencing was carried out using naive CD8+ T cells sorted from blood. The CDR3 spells CASSQSGASGNFYQETQYF. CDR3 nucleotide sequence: TGCGCCAGCAGCCAATCGGGGGCTAGCGGGAATTTTTACCAAGAGACCCAGTACTTC.